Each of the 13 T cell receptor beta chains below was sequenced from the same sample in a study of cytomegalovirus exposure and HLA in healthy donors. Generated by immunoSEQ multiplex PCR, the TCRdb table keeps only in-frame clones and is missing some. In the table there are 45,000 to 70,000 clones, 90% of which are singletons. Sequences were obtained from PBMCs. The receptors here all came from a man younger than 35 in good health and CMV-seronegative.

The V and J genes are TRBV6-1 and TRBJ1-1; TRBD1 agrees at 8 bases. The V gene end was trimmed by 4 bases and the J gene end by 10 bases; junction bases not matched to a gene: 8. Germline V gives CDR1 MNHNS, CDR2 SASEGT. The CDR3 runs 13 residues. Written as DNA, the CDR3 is TGTGCCAGCAGTGCCGGGACAGGAGGTTCAGCTTTCTTT. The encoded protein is CASSAGTGGSAFF.

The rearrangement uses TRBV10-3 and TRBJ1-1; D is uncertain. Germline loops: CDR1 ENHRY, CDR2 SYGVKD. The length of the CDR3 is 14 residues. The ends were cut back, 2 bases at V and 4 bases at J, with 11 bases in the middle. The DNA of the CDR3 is TGTGCCATCAGTGAGGGTGGCACACCCACTGAAGCTTTCTTT. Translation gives CAISEGGTPTEAFF.

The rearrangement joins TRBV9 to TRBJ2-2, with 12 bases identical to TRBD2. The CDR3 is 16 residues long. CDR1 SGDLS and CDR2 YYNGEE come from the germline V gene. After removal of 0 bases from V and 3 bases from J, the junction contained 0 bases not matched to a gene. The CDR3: CASSVGLAGDTGELFF. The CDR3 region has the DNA TGTGCCAGCAGCGTAGGACTAGCGGGAGACACCGGGGAGCTGTTTTTT.

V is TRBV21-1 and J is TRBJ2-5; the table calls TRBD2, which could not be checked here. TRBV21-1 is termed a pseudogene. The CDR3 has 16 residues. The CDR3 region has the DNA TGTGCCAGCAGCGCGGCCCGGGGGGCCAGCCAAGAGACCCAGTACTTC. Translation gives CASSAARGASQETQYF.

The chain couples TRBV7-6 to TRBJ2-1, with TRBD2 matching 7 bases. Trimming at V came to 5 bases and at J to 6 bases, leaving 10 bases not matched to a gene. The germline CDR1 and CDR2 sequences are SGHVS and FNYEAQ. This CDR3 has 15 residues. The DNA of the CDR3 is TGTGCCAGCAGCCAAACAAGCGGGATTGTCAATGAGCAGTTCTTC. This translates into CASSQTSGIVNEQFF. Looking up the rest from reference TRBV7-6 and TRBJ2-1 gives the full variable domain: GAGVSQSPRYKVTKRGQDVALRCDPISGHVSLYWYRQALGQGPEFLTYFNYEAQQDKSGLPNDRFSAERPEGSISTLTIQRTEQRDSAMYRCASSQTSGIVNEQFFGPGTRLTVL.

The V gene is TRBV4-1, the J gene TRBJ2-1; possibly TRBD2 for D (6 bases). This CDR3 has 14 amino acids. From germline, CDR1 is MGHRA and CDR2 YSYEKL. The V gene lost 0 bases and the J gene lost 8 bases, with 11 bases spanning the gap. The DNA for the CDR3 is TGCGCCAGCAGCCAAGAAGGGAGGTACGATGAGCAGTTCTTC. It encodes CASSQEGRYDEQFF.

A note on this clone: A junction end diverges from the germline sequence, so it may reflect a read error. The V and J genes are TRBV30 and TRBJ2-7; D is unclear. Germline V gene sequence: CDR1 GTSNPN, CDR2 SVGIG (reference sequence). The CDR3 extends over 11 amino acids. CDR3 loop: CAWSTSTIRSF. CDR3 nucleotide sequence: TGTGCCTGGAGCACCTCCACGATTAGGAGCTTC. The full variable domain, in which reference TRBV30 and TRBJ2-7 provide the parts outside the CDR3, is SQTIHQWPATLVQPVGSPLSLECTVEGTSNPNLYWYRQAAGRGLQLLFYSVGIGQISSEVPQNLSASRPQDRQFILSSKKLLLSDSGFYLCAWSTSTIRSFGPGTRLTVT.

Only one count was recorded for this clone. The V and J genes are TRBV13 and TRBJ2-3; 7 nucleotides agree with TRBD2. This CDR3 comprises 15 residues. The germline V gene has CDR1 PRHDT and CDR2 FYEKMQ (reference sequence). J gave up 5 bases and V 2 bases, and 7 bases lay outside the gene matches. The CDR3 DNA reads TGTGCCAGCAGCTTAACGCGGGAGATTGAAGATACGCAGTATTTT. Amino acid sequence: CASSLTREIEDTQYF.

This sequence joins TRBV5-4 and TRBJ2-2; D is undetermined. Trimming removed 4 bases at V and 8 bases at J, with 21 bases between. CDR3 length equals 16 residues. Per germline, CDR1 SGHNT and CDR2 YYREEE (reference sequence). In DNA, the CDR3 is TGTGCCAGCAGCCGCGCCGTTTCGGAAAGGAGTGGGGAGCTGTTTTTT. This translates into CASSRAVSERSGELFF.

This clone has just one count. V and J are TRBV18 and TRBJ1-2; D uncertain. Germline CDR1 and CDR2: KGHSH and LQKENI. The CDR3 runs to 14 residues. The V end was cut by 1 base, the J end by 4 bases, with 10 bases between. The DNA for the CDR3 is TGTGCCAGCTCACCACGGGAGTCAGGCTATGGCTACACCTTC. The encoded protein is CASSPRESGYGYTF.

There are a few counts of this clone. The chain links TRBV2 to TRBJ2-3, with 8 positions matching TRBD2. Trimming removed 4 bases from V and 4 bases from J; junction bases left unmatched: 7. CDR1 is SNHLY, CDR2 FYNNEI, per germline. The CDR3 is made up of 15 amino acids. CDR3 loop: CASSVQAGAADTQYF. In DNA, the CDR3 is TGTGCCAGCAGTGTCCAAGCGGGAGCGGCAGATACGCAGTATTTT.

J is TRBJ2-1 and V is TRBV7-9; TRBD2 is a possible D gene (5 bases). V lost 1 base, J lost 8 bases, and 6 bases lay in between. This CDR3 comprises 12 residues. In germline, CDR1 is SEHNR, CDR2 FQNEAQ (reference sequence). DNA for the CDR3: TGTGCCAGCAGCTTAGGGGAGCATGAGCAGTTCTTC. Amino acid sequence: CASSLGEHEQFF.

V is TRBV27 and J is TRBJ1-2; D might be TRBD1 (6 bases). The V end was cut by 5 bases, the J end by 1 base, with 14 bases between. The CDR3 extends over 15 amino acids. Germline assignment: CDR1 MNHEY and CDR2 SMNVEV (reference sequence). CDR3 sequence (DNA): TGTGCCAGCAGTCCCCAACAGGGCTTTAACTATGGCTACACCTTC. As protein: CASSPQQGFNYGYTF.